The 27 T cell receptor beta chains listed next were all sequenced from one sample in a study of shared clonotypes between healthy human individuals. Naive CD8 cells, CD45RO-negative and positively selected for CCR7, excluded terminally differentiated effector memory CD45RA+ cells. Clones were read by immunoSEQ multiplex PCR, and TCRdb kept only the in-frame ones, dropping some. The sample has about 2.1 million clones; around 93% are singletons. The source material was naive CD8+ T cells from PBMCs. The source is a man between 18 and 35 years old in good health. Some clones in this sample may be carry-over from other donors' samples.

The chain has TRBV29-1 and TRBJ2-5; maybe TRBD2 (5 bases). Per germline, CDR1 SQVTM and CDR2 ANQGSEA. CDR3 length: 13 residues. Trimming cost V 8 bases and J 5 bases, with 18 bases left between them. The CDR3 loop is CSIREGLVETQYF. In DNA form, the CDR3 reads TGCAGCATCCGGGAAGGGCTTGTGGAGACCCAGTACTTC. The entire variable domain, with the rest obtained from reference TRBV29-1 and TRBJ2-5, is as follows: SAVISQKPSRDICQRGTSLTIQCQVDSQVTMMFWYRQQPGQSLTLIATANQGSEATYESGFVIDKFPISRPNLTFSTLTVSNMSPEDSSIYLCSIREGLVETQYFGPGTRLLVL.

The chain has TRBV2 and TRBJ1-1; 7 bases line up with TRBD1. Germline V gene lookup returns CDR1 SNHLY and CDR2 FYNNEI. The CDR3 spans 13 residues. Trimming cost V 8 bases and J 1 base; bases outside gene matches: 4. The CDR3 sequence: CASPGTENTEAFF. As DNA, the CDR3 is TGTGCCAGCCCCGGGACAGAGAACACTGAAGCTTTCTTT.

V usage is TRBV9 and J usage is TRBJ1-1; no reliable D call. Germline V gene lookup returns CDR1 SGDLS and CDR2 YYNGEE. The CDR3 consists of 15 residues. The V gene lost 0 bases and the J gene lost 0 bases, with 9 bases spanning the gap. The CDR3 protein is CASSVGSGLNTEAFF. The CDR3 DNA is TGTGCCAGCAGCGTAGGGAGCGGATTGAACACTGAAGCTTTCTTT.

This chain joins TRBV6-5 and TRBJ2-1, with D possibly being TRBD2 (5 bases). V lost 0 bases to trimming and J lost 7 bases, with 10 bases between them. CDR1 MNHEY and CDR2 SVGAGI come from the germline V gene. The CDR3 is 14 amino acids. This CDR3 is CASSYSRGPNEQFF. In DNA form, the CDR3 reads TGTGCCAGCAGTTACTCGAGAGGGCCGAATGAGCAGTTCTTC.

The J gene is TRBJ2-7, the V gene TRBV7-2; D tentatively reads TRBD1 or TRBD2 (7 bases each). This CDR3 is 17 amino acids long. V was shortened by 3 bases and J by 5 bases, with 23 bases between the two germline ends. Looked up from germline, CDR1 is SGHTA and CDR2 is FQGNSA. The DNA for the CDR3 is TGTGCCAGCAGCTTTAATGTAGGGGGCGGCGGGAGCCACGAGCAGTACTTC. Translation: CASSFNVGGGGSHEQYF.

The V call is TRBV7-8, the J call TRBJ2-1; D unresolved. Germline CDR1 is SGHVS and CDR2 is FQNEAQ. CDR3 size: 12 residues. V was pared by 1 base and J by 14 bases, with 12 bases between. This chain's CDR3 is CASSLELREEFF. In DNA, the CDR3 is TGTGCCAGCAGCTTAGAGTTACGCGAAGAGTTCTTC.

The rearrangement links TRBV29-1 to TRBJ1-4; the match to TRBD1 covers 8 bases. CDR1 is SQVTM, CDR2 ANQGSEA, per germline. V shed 4 bases and J 3 bases; nucleotides not matched to a gene: 13. The CDR3 spans 17 residues. CDR3 bases: TGCAGCGTTGGGACAGGGCCCGTCGGACTATCTAATGAAAAACTGTTTTTT. Residues: CSVGTGPVGLSNEKLFF.

The chain links TRBV11-3 to TRBJ2-7; D is perhaps TRBD1 (6 bases). Deletions cut 1 base from V and 0 bases from J, with 10 bases between. The CDR3 is made up of 15 amino acids. The germline V gene encodes CDR1 SGHNT and CDR2 YENEEA. CDR3 amino acids: CASSLGTADSYEQYF. The DNA of the CDR3 is TGTGCCAGCAGCTTAGGGACAGCTGACTCCTACGAGCAGTACTTC.

There are a few counts of this clone. This sequence joins TRBV13 and TRBJ1-1; TRBD1 is a possible D gene (5 bases). CDR1 is PRHDT and CDR2 is FYEKMQ in the germline V gene (reference sequence). Deletions cut 0 bases from V and 0 bases from J, with 5 bases between. The CDR3 extends over 14 amino acids. The CDR3, as DNA: TGTGCCAGCAGCTTAGGGGACATGAACACTGAAGCTTTCTTT. Protein product: CASSLGDMNTEAFF.

This chain connects TRBV6-6 to TRBJ1-1, with 8 bases matching TRBD1. This CDR3 spans 14 amino acids. J gave up 4 bases and V 2 bases, and 3 bases lay outside the gene matches. Germline CDR1 reads MNHNY; CDR2 reads SVGAGI (reference sequence). CDR3: CASSYTGTGTEAFF. Written as DNA, the CDR3 is TGTGCCAGCAGTTACACGGGGACAGGCACTGAAGCTTTCTTT.

This chain uses TRBV10-1 with TRBJ1-1, with 8 positions matching TRBD1. This CDR3 spans 15 amino acids. V was pared by 4 bases and J by 3 bases, with 7 bases of the junction left unmatched. Looked up from germline, CDR1 is WNHNN and CDR2 is SYGVQD (reference sequence). In DNA, the CDR3 is TGCGCCAGCAGTGTCGGACAGGGAGGGGACACTGAAGCTTTCTTT. This codes for CASSVGQGGDTEAFF.

This clone has more than one count but fewer than ten. The sample contains more than one DNA sequence encoding this CDR3. J is TRBJ1-1 and V is TRBV28, with D possibly being TRBD1 (5 bases). Trimming pared 3 bases from V and 1 base from J, leaving 6 bases between. CDR1 is MDHEN and CDR2 is SYDVKM in the germline V gene. This CDR3 comprises 13 residues. CDR3 DNA sequence: TGTGCCAGCAGTTTGGGGGAGAACACTGAAGCTTTCTTT. Translating it yields CASSLGENTEAFF.

The CDR3 spells CASSGRDRGAYEQYF. The CDR3 coding sequence is TGTGCCAGCAGTGGGAGGGACAGGGGGGCCTACGAGCAGTACTTC. The V and J genes are TRBV6-6 and TRBJ2-7, with 11 bases matching TRBD1. The CDR3 sequence is 15 residues long. Germline assignment: CDR1 MNHNY and CDR2 SVGAGI (reference sequence). The junction had 5 bases not matched to a gene; V was cut back by 5 bases and J by 2 bases.

Remarks on this clone: One end of the junction is discordant with germline, which a read error may explain. This chain uses TRBV29-1 with TRBJ2-1, with D perhaps being TRBD1 or TRBD2 (5 bases each). The CDR3 extends over 15 amino acids. The germline gives CDR1 SQVTM, CDR2 ANQGSEA. The CDR3 sequence is CSAEGFWGYYNEQFF. The CDR3 region has the DNA TGCAGCGCTGAAGGCTTCTGGGGGTACTACAATGAGCAGTTCTTC.

This clone was counted between two and nine times. The gene calls are TRBV14 and TRBJ1-1; D unclear. Trimming removed 1 base from V and 5 bases from J, with 8 bases in between. CDR3 length equals 13 residues. Germline V gene sequence: CDR1 SGHDN, CDR2 FVKESK. The CDR3 DNA follows: TGTGCCAGCAGCCAAGGACATTCGACTGAAGCTTTCTTT. It translates to CASSQGHSTEAFF.

The DNA of the CDR3 is TGCGCCAGCAGCCAAGATACTCAGAGCTCCTACGAGCAGTACTTC. Translation gives CASSQDTQSSYEQYF. The chain has TRBV4-3 and TRBJ2-7; D gene ambiguous. Trimming removed 0 bases from V and 0 bases from J, with 9 bases in between. Germline CDR1 reads LGHNA; CDR2 reads YSLEER. The CDR3 contains 15 residues.

The V call is TRBV7-6, the J call TRBJ2-7, with TRBD2 matching over 14 bases. This CDR3 has 17 amino acids. J was trimmed by 3 bases and V by 4 bases; bases with no gene match: 8. The germline V gene has CDR1 SGHVS and CDR2 FNYEAQ. Written as DNA, the CDR3 is TGTGCCAGCAGCTCTTACCCGGGGACTAGCGGGAGCTACGAGCAGTACTTC. Translated: CASSSYPGTSGSYEQYF.

V is TRBV27 and J is TRBJ1-2, with D possibly being TRBD1 (6 bases). The CDR3 is 14 amino acids. Trimming removed 0 bases at V and 6 bases at J, with 11 bases between. From germline, CDR1 is MNHEY and CDR2 SMNVEV (reference sequence). CDR3 sequence reads: CASSLSVQGHGYTF. In DNA form, the CDR3 reads TGTGCCAGCAGTTTATCAGTACAGGGCCATGGCTACACCTTC.

This sequence joins TRBV4-1 and TRBJ1-2; no clear D gene. Germline loops: CDR1 MGHRA, CDR2 YSYEKL. This CDR3 has 12 residues. The V and J ends lost 1 base and 9 bases respectively, with 9 bases between them. CDR3 loop: CASSQVRSSYTF. The CDR3 nucleotides are TGCGCCAGCAGCCAAGTCAGGTCAAGCTACACCTTC.

The rearrangement joins TRBV4-1 to TRBJ2-7, with D tentatively TRBD2 (6 bases). V was pared by 1 base and J by 5 bases, with 21 bases between. The germline gives CDR1 MGHRA, CDR2 YSYEKL. The CDR3 sequence is 17 residues long. The DNA of the CDR3 is TGCGCCAGCAGCCAAGTGAGCGGACCGGGAGCGGGCGACGAGCAGTACTTC. Translating gives CASSQVSGPGAGDEQYF.

The chain is built from TRBV4-1 and TRBJ2-1, with D possibly TRBD2 on 5 matching bases. V lost 1 base, J lost 4 bases, and 11 bases lay in between. Germline V gene data show CDR1 as MGHRA and CDR2 as YSYEKL. The CDR3 extends over 15 amino acids. The CDR3 spells CASSQVSAPYNEQFF. The CDR3 nucleotides read TGCGCCAGCAGCCAAGTTAGCGCGCCTTACAATGAGCAGTTCTTC.

Remarks on this clone: The sample contains more than one DNA sequence encoding this CDR3. This rearrangement joins TRBV29-1 to TRBJ2-2, with a tentative D call TRBD1 (5 bases). CDR3 size: 13 residues. CDR1 is SQVTM and CDR2 is ANQGSEA in the germline V gene. V was clipped by 3 bases and J by 4 bases, with 9 bases between them. The DNA for the CDR3 is TGCAGCGTTGATCCCCAGGGCACCGGGGAGCTGTTTTTT. It is translated as CSVDPQGTGELFF.

V usage is TRBV6-6 and J usage is TRBJ2-3, with TRBD2 matching over 11 bases. Germline-derived CDR1 and CDR2 are MNHNY and SVGAGI (reference sequence). V lost 2 bases and J lost 2; bases outside the gene matches: 3. This CDR3 is 16 amino acids long. CDR3 residues: CASSYLGLADTDTQYF. In DNA form, the CDR3 reads TGTGCCAGCAGTTACCTGGGACTAGCGGACACAGATACGCAGTATTTT.

Of note for this clone: This same CDR3 is encoded by further DNA sequences in the sample. The gene calls are TRBV7-8 and TRBJ2-7; 7 nucleotides line up with TRBD1. The CDR3 has 13 residues. CDR1 is SGHVS, CDR2 FQNEAQ, per germline. V lost 3 bases to trimming and J lost 2 bases; unmatched junction nucleotides: 1. The CDR3 coding sequence is TGTGCCAGCAGCTTTGGGACAGCCTACGAGCAGTACTTC. It encodes CASSFGTAYEQYF.

As regards this clone: A much bigger clone sits one base away, suggesting this may be a read error. This CDR3 is also generated by other DNA sequences in the sample. The J gene is TRBJ2-7, the V gene TRBV27; D is uncertain. The V gene's germline CDR1 is MNHEY and CDR2 SMNVEV (reference sequence). Trimming shortened V by 1 base and J by 1 base, and 5 bases separated the two germline ends. The CDR3 length is 13 residues. CDR3 sequence: CASSLWQSYEQYF. CDR3 nucleotides: TGTGCCAGCAGTTTATGGCAGTCCTACGAGCAGTACTTC.

The chain is built from TRBV7-9 and TRBJ2-1; 11 nucleotides match TRBD2. Germline loops: CDR1 SEHNR, CDR2 FQNEAQ (reference sequence). The V segment lost 5 bases and the J segment 4 bases; nucleotides outside the gene matches: 7. This CDR3 is 16 amino acids long. The CDR3 nucleotides are TGTGCCAGCAGCCGATCCGGGACTAGCGGATACAATGAGCAGTTCTTC. It is translated as CASSRSGTSGYNEQFF.

The CDR3 DNA is TGTGCCATCAGTGGGGACAGGGATTTTAGACATACGCAGTATTTT. Its protein product is CAISGDRDFRHTQYF. This sequence joins TRBV10-3 and TRBJ2-3, with 9 bases fitting TRBD1. The CDR3 spans 15 residues. Germline-derived CDR1 and CDR2 are ENHRY and SYGVKD. The ends lost 4 bases at V and 7 bases at J; junction bases unmatched: 9.